This T cell receptor beta chain came from a study of T cells after posttransplantation cyclophosphamide. Study-wide points: Recipient CMV seropositivity and CMV reactivation strongly tracked TRB clonality. Later blood repertoires were often dominated by clones from the donor CD8+ memory compartment. Blood and skin or GI T cell repertoires showed limited TRB overlap.

This clone was detected many times. No antigen is known for it. The CDR3 is 13 amino acids. Between the trimmed V and J ends, which lost 2 bases and 0 bases, there was a span of 2 bases. Per the germline V gene, CDR1 is KGHSH and CDR2 is LQKENI. Busulfan-fludarabine conditioning, marrow transplant, and cyclophosphamide on days +3 and +4 were administered. TCRdb's copy holds only in-frame clones and misses some; the assay was immunoSEQ multiplex PCR. Recorded here are 2,000 to 3,000 clones, none singletons. This chain joins TRBV18 and TRBJ1-5; D not certain. Here the sequenced sample was PBMCs, taken after an allogeneic stem cell transplant with post-transplant cyclophosphamide. The TCR was taken from a female patient in her 60s who received an allogeneic stem cell transplant from an unrelated donor, was CMV-positive, and had acute GVHD only. The graft donor may account for some of the T cells. The CDR3 reads CASSPYSNQPQHF. The DNA of the CDR3 is TGTGCCAGCTCACCATATAGCAATCAGCCCCAGCATTTT.